This entry features one T cell receptor (beta chain) sequence. As yet, its antigen is unknown. In the PCR, 60 Vbeta and 13 Jbeta primers were used. Source study methods: Later, tens of millions of unique TCR beta chains were counted in an analysis, and approximately 10 million of them were shared. Profiling relied on immunoSEQ multiplex PCR, and the TCRdb table lists in-frame clones only, not all of them. V and J calls and clone size are given by that table; D and trimming were obtained from the DNA. The table includes 100,000 to 150,000 clones, more than 65% detected once. V shed 4 bases, J shed 2 bases, and the junction held 14 bases outside the gene matches. Looked up from germline, CDR1 is MGHRA and CDR2 is YSYEKL. The length of the CDR3 is 19 residues. The data derive from a study of cytomegalovirus exposure and HLA in healthy donors. General study findings and limits: For presence/absence analyses, sequencing depth was assumed to be roughly uniform across donors. In vitro checks showed that three CMV-associated chains really do target CMV antigens.

Healthy bone marrow donors made up the donor group. What was sequenced was PBMCs. The chain carries TRBV4-1 and TRBJ2-4; 10 bases are shared with TRBD2. The sequence was obtained from a man between 18 and 35 years old in good health and CMV-seropositive. DNA for the CDR3: TGCGCCAGCAGCCCGAGGAGGGCTAGCGGGAGTCAGTCCAAAAACATTCAGTACTTC. Translation: CASSPRRASGSQSKNIQYF.